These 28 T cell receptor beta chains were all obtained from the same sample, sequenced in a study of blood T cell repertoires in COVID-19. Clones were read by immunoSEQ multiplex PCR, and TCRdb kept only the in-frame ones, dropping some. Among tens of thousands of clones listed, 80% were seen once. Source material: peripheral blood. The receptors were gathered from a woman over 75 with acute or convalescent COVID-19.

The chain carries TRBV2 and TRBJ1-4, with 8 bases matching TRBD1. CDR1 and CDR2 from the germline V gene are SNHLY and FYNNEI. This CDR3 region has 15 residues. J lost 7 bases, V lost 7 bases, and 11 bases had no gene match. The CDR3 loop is CASTRRTGLSEKLFF. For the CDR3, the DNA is TGTGCCAGCACACGAAGGACAGGGTTGAGTGAAAAACTGTTTTTT.

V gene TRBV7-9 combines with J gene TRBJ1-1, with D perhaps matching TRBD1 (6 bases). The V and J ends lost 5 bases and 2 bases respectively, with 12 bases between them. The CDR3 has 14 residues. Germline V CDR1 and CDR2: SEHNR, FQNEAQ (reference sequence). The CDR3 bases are TGTGCCAGCAGCACTGGGACACGAAACACTGAAGCTTTCTTT. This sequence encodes CASSTGTRNTEAFF.

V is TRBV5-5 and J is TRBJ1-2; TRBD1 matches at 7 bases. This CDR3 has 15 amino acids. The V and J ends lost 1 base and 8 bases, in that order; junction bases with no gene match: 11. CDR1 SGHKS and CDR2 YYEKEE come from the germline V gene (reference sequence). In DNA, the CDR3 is TGTGCCAGCAGCTTGCTCAGGGGGGCCTCTGAGGGCTACACCTTC. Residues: CASSLLRGASEGYTF. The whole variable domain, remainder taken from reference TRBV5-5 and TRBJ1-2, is DAGVTQSPTHLIKTRGQQVTLRCSPISGHKSVSWYQQVLGQGPQFIFQYYEKEERGRGNFPDRFSARQFPNYSSELNVNALLLGDSALYLCASSLLRGASEGYTFGSGTRLTVV.

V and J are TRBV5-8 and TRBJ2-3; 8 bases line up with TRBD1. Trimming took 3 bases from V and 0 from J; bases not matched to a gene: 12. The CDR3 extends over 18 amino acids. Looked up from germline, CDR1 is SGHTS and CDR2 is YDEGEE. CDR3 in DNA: TGTGCCAGCAGCTCACTGATTCAGGGGGCGGAGAGCACAGATACGCAGTATTTT. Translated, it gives CASSSLIQGAESTDTQYF.

CDR3 sequence (DNA): TGTGCCAGCGCCGGCACAGACCATTATAGCAATCAGCCCCAGCATTTT. It codes for CASAGTDHYSNQPQHF. The rearrangement joins TRBV9 to TRBJ1-5, with D unclear. This CDR3 spans 16 amino acids. The V end was cut by 7 bases, the J end by 0 bases, with 17 bases between. Germline CDR1 and CDR2: SGDLS and YYNGEE.

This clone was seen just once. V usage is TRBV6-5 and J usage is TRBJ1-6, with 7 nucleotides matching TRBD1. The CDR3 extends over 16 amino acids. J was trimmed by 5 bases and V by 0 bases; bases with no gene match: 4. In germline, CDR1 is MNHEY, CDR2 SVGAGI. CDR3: CASSYSRDSHNSPLHF. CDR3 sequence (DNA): TGTGCCAGCAGTTACTCCCGGGACAGCCATAATTCACCCCTCCACTTT.

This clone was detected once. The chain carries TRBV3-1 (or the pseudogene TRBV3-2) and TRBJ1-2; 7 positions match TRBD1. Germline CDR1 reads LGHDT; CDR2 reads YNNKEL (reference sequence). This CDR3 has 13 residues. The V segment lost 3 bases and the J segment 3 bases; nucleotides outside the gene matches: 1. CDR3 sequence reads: CASSHTGDYGYTF. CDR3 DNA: TGTGCCAGCAGCCACACAGGGGACTATGGCTACACCTTC.

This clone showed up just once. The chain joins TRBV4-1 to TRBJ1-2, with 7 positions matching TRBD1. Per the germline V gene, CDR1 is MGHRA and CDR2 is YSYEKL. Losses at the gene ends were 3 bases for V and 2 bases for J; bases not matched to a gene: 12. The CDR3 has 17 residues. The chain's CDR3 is CASSQRGFDRANYGYTF. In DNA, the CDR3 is TGCGCCAGCAGCCAGAGAGGGTTCGACAGGGCAAACTATGGCTACACCTTC.

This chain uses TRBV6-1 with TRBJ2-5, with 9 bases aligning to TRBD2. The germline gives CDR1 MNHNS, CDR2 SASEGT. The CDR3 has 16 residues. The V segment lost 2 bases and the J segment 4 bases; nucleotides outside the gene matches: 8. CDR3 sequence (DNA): TGTGCCAGCAGTGAACAGTTAGCGGGAGTAGGAGAGACCCAGTACTTC. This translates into CASSEQLAGVGETQYF.

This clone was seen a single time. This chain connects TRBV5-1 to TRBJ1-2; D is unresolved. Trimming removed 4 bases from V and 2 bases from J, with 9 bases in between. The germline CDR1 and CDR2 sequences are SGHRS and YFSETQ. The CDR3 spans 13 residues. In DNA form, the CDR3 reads TGCGCCAGCAGCACCCGACTCAACTATGGCTACACCTTC. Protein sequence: CASSTRLNYGYTF.

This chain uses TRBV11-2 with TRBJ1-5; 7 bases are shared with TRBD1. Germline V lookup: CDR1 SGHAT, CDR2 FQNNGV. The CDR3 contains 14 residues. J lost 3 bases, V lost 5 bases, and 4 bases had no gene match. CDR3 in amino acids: CASSPTGVNQPQHF. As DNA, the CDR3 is TGTGCCAGCAGCCCAACAGGGGTCAATCAGCCCCAGCATTTT.

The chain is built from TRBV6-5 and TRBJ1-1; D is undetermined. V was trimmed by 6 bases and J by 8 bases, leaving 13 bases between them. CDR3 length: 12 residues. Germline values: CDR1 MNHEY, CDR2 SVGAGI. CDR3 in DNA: TGTGCCAGCAGCCATCATGGAGGGGAAGCTTTCTTT. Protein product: CASSHHGGEAFF.

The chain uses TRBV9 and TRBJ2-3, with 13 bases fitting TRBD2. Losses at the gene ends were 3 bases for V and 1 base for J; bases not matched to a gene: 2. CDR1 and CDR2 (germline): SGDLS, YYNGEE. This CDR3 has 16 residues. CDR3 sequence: CASSGTSGGGTDTQYF. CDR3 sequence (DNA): TGTGCCAGCAGCGGCACTAGCGGGGGGGGCACAGATACGCAGTATTTT.

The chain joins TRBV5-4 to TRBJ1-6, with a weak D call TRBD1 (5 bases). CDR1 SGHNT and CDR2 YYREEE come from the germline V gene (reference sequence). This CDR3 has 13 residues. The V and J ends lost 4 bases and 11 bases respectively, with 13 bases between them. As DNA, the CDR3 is TGTGCCAGCAGCCCTGGCGGGGGGACACCCCTCCACTTT. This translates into CASSPGGGTPLHF.

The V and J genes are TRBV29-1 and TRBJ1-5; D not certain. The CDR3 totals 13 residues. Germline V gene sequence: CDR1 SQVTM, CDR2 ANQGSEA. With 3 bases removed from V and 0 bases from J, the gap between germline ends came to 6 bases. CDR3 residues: CSVEEFSNQPQHF. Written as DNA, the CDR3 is TGCAGCGTTGAGGAGTTTAGCAATCAGCCCCAGCATTTT. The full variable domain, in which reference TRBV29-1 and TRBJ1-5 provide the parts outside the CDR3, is SAVISQKPSRDICQRGTSLTIQCQVDSQVTMMFWYRQQPGQSLTLIATANQGSEATYESGFVIDKFPISRPNLTFSTLTVSNMSPEDSSIYLCSVEEFSNQPQHFGDGTRLSIL.

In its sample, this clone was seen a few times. CDR3: CASRYSNVHYEQYF. CDR3 in DNA: TGTGCCAGCAGGTACAGTAACGTCCACTACGAGCAGTACTTC. This chain links TRBV2 with TRBJ2-7; D call uncertain. Trimming shortened V by 6 bases and J by 3 bases, and 15 bases separated the two germline ends. Looked up from germline, CDR1 is SNHLY and CDR2 is FYNNEI. This CDR3 spans 14 amino acids.

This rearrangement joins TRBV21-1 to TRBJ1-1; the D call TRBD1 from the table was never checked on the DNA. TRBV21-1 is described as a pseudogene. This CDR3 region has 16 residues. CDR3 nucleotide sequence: TGTGCCAGCAGCAAATTTTATTACAGGGTGAACACTGAAGCTTTCTTT. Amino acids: CASSKFYYRVNTEAFF.

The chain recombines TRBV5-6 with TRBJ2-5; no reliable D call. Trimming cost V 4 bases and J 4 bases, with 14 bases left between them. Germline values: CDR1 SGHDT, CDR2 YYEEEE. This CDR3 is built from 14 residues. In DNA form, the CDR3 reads TGTGCCAGCAGCCCCGGTCGCACGGGAGAGACCCAGTACTTC. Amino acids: CASSPGRTGETQYF.

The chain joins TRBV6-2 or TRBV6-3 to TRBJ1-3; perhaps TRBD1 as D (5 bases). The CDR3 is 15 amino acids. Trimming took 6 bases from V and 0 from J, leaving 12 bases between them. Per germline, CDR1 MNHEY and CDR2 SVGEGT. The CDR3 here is CASSLQEPSGNTIYF. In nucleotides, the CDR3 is TGTGCCAGCAGCCTACAGGAACCCTCTGGAAACACCATATATTTT.

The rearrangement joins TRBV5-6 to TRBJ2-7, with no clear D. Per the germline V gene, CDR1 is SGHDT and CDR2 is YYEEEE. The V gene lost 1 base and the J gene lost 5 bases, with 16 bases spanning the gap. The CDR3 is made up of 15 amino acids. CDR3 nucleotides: TGTGCCAGCAGCTTGAATCCCCCGGGTCCCAACGAGCAGTACTTC. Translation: CASSLNPPGPNEQYF.

The CDR3 reads CATSPAGAYYNEQFF. Here the CDR3 DNA reads TGTGCCACCAGTCCGGCAGGGGCTTACTACAATGAGCAGTTCTTC. The V and J genes are TRBV24-1 and TRBJ2-1; the D gene is possibly TRBD1 (6 bases). Trimming left V 6 bases short and J 3 bases short, with 14 bases between. Germline CDR1 KGHDR, CDR2 SFDVKD. CDR3 length: 15 amino acids.

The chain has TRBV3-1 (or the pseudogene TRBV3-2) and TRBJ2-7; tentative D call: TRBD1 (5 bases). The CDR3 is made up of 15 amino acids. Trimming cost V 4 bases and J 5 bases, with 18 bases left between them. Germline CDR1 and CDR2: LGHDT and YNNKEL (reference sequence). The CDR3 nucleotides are TGTGCCAGCAGCCTATTAGCTCAGGGTAACCACGAGCAGTACTTC. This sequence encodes CASSLLAQGNHEQYF.

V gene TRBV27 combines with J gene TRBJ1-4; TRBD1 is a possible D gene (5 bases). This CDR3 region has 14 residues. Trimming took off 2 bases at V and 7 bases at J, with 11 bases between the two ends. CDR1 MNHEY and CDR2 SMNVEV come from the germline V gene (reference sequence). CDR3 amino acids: CASSLGGGIEKLFF. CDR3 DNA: TGTGCCAGCAGTTTAGGGGGGGGTATTGAAAAACTGTTTTTT. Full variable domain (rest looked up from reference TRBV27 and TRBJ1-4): EAQVTQNPRYLITVTGKKLTVTCSQNMNHEYMSWYRQDPGLGLRQIYYSMNVEVTDKGDVPEGYKVSRKEKRNFPLILESPSPNQTSLYFCASSLGGGIEKLFFGSGTQLSVL.

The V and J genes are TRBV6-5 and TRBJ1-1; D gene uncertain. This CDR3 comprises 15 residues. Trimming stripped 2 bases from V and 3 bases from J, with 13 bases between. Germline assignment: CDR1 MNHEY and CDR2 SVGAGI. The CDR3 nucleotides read TGTGCCAGCAGTTACCAAAGACTGTCTGACACTGAAGCTTTCTTT. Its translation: CASSYQRLSDTEAFF.

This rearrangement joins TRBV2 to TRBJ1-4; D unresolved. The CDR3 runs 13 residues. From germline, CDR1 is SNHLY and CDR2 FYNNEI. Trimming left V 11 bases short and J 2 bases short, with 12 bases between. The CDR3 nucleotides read TGTGCCTCCGGGGAGGTTACTAATGAAAAACTGTTTTTT. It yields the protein CASGEVTNEKLFF.

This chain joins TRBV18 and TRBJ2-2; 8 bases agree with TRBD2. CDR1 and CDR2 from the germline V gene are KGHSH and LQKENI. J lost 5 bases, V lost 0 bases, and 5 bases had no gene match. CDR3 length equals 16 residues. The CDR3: CASSPPPLAATGELFF. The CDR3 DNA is TGTGCCAGCTCACCACCGCCACTAGCGGCTACCGGGGAGCTGTTTTTT.

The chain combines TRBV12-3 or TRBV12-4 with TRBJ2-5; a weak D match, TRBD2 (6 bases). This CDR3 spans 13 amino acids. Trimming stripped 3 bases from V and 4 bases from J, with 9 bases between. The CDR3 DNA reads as TGTGCCAGCAGTTTGTGGGGAGGAGAGACCCAGTACTTC. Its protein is CASSLWGGETQYF.

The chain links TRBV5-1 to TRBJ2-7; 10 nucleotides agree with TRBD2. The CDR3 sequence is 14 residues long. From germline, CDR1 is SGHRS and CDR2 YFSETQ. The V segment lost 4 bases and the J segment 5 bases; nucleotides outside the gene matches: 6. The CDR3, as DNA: TGCGCCAGCAGCCCCCTAGCGGGAGCCCACGAGCAGTACTTC. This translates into CASSPLAGAHEQYF. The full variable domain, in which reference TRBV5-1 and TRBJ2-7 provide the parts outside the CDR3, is KAGVTQTPRYLIKTRGQQVTLSCSPISGHRSVSWYQQTPGQGLQFLFEYFSETQRNKGNFPGRFSGRQFSNSRSEMNVSTLELGDSALYLCASSPLAGAHEQYFGPGTRLTVT.